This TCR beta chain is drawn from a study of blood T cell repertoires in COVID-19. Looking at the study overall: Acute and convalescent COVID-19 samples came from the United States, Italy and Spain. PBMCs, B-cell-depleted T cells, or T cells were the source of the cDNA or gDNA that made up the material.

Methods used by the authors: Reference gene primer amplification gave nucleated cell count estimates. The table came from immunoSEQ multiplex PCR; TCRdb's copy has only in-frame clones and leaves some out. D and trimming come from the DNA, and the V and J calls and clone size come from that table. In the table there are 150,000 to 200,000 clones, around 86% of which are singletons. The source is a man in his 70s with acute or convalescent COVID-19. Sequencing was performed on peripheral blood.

This CDR3 is CATSRAGGLDTQYF. CDR3 coding DNA: TGTGCCACCAGCAGGGCGGGAGGGTTAGATACGCAGTATTTT. The gene calls are TRBV15 and TRBJ2-3; 9 bases are a match to TRBD2. The germline gives CDR1 LNHNV, CDR2 YYDKDF (reference sequence). The junction had 3 bases not matched to a gene; V was cut back by 3 bases and J by 5 bases. This CDR3 is built from 14 residues. Together with reference TRBV15 and TRBJ2-3, the CDR3 gives the full variable domain: DAMVIQNPRYQVTQFGKPVTLSCSQTLNHNVMYWYQQKSSQAPKLLFHYYDKDFNNEADTPDNFQSRRPNTSFCFLDIRSPGLGDTAMYLCATSRAGGLDTQYFGPGTRLTVL.